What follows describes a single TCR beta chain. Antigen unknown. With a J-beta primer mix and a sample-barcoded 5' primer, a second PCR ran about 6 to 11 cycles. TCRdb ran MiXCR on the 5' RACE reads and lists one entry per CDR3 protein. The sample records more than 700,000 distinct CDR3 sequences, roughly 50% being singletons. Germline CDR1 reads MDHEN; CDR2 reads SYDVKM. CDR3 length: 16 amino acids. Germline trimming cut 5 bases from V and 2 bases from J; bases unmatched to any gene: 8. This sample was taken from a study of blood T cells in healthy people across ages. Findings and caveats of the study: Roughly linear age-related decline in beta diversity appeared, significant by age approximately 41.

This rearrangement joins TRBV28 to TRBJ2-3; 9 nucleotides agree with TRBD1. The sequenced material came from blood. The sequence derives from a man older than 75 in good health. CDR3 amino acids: CASSTPTGGFTDTQYF. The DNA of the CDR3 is TGTGCCAGCAGTACACCGACAGGGGGTTTCACAGATACGCAGTATTTT.